This T cell receptor (beta chain) stems from a study of blood T cell repertoires in COVID-19. Germline trimming cut 0 bases from V and 5 bases from J; bases unmatched to any gene: 3. CDR1 is LGHDT, CDR2 YNNKEL, per germline (reference sequence). The CDR3 extends over 15 amino acids. Authors' methods: Cell counts per sample came from amplifying reference gene primers. Here immunoSEQ multiplex PCR was the method, and the copy in TCRdb shows in-frame clones only, minus some. That table furnishes V, J and clone size, whereas the DNA furnished D and trimming. The sample comprises tens of thousands of clones, 65% to 90% of which are singletons, and 15% to 20% rests with the top ten.

This receptor was taken from a woman of 80 years or more with active or convalescent COVID-19. The chain recombines TRBV3-1 (or the pseudogene TRBV3-2) with TRBJ2-1, with 8 bases that match TRBD2. Material for sequencing was peripheral blood. CDR3 sequence reads: CASSQDRGGHNEQFF. CDR3 nucleotide sequence: TGTGCCAGCAGCCAAGATCGGGGGGGCCACAATGAGCAGTTCTTC.